This is a list of T cell receptor beta chains from one sample in a study of blood T cell repertoires in COVID-19. The assay was immunoSEQ multiplex PCR, and TCRdb's table has in-frame clones only and misses some. The data hold about 320,000 clones, with roughly nine tenths observed a single time. Sequences were obtained from PBMCs or T cells enriched from blood (not recorded which). All receptors come from a man aged 55 to 69 who had recovered from COVID-19. Both conserved end residues are part of each CDR3. The D gene is left open where the match is weak. A row's size may be missing; if present it is once, few, many or a size class.

CDR3nt,CDR3aa,j_gene,d_gene,abundance,v_gene
TGTGCCAGCAGCTTGGGGACAGGGTTTTTCGAGCAGTACTTC,CASSLGTGFFEQYF,TRBJ2-7,TRBD1,once,TRBV5-4
TGTGCCAGCAGCTTAGGGCCTTCCTCCTACGAGCAGTACTTC,CASSLGPSSYEQYF,TRBJ2-7,NA,NA,TRBV11-3
TGTGCCAGCAGCGGCCGCTCTAGCGGGGGCACAGATACGCAGTATTTT,CASSGRSSGGTDTQYF,TRBJ2-3,TRBD2,NA,TRBV9
TGTGCCGGGGGGGGCGGACAGGGCAGATTTCAGTACTTC,CAGGGGQGRFQYF,TRBJ2-7,NA,NA,TRBV30
TGTGCCAGCAGGACCGGGACTAGCGGGAGGAATGAGCAGTTCTTC,CASRTGTSGRNEQFF,TRBJ2-1,TRBD2,NA,TRBV27
TGTGCCAGCAGGAAGGACAACACGAACACCGGGGAGCTGTTTTTT,CASRKDNTNTGELFF,TRBJ2-2,NA,once,TRBV11-2
TGTGCCAGCAGCTCCCGCGGTCAGCTACTCGGAAACACCATATATTTT,CASSSRGQLLGNTIYF,TRBJ1-3,NA,NA,TRBV7-9
TGTGCCAGCAGCGTAGACCAGGGTAACACTGAAGCTTTCTTT,CASSVDQGNTEAFF,TRBJ1-1,NA,NA,TRBV9
TGTGCCAGCTCAGAGAACAGCTCTGGAAACACCATATATTTT,CASSENSSGNTIYF,TRBJ1-3,NA,NA,TRBV18
TGTGCCAGCAGCCACTCGGATAGCGGGGGACCCGTGGACGAGCAGTACTTC,CASSHSDSGGPVDEQYF,TRBJ2-7,TRBD2,NA,TRBV4-2
TGTGCCAGCTCACAAGGGAGCCAGGAGACCCAGTACTTC,CASSQGSQETQYF,TRBJ2-5,NA,NA,TRBV18
TGTGCCAGCAGTTACAGGGGCGGGGGGACCACAGATACGCAGTATTTT,CASSYRGGGTTDTQYF,TRBJ2-3,TRBD2,NA,TRBV6-5
TGTGCCTGGAGTGTACTGGGTGCGGGCGGGGAGCTGTTTTTT,CAWSVLGAGGELFF,TRBJ2-2,NA,NA,TRBV30
TGTGCCAGCAGTTTATCGCCCGGGGTGGGGACTGAAGCTTTCTTT,CASSLSPGVGTEAFF,TRBJ1-1,NA,NA,TRBV27
TGTGCCAGCAGCTCCCGTCAGGGAAGCACAGATACGCAGTATTTT,CASSSRQGSTDTQYF,TRBJ2-3,NA,NA,TRBV7-3
TGTGCCACCAGTGATTTTGACAGCAACTATGGCTACACCTTC,CATSDFDSNYGYTF,TRBJ1-2,NA,few,TRBV24-1
TGCGCCAGCAGTCCCGGGACAGGCTCCTACGAGCAGTACTTC,CASSPGTGSYEQYF,TRBJ2-7,TRBD1,NA,TRBV10-1
TGTGCCAGCAGCGTCGGAGGGGCAGGGGGTAGTGGCTACACCTTC,CASSVGGAGGSGYTF,TRBJ1-2,TRBD1,NA,TRBV9
TGTGCCAGTAGTCCACAGCACTTCTATGGCTACACCTTC,CASSPQHFYGYTF,TRBJ1-2,NA,NA,TRBV19
TGTGCCAGTTCTACAGGGGTTGGGCAGCCCCAGCATTTT,CASSTGVGQPQHF,TRBJ1-5,TRBD1,NA,TRBV19
TGCGCCAGCAGTCGCGACAGAACCTCTGGAAACACCATATATTTT,CASSRDRTSGNTIYF,TRBJ1-3,NA,once,TRBV5-1
TGCAGCGTTGAATTATCCTCCGGGACAGGGAACTATGGCTACACCTTC,CSVELSSGTGNYGYTF,TRBJ1-2,TRBD1,NA,TRBV29-1
TGTGCCAGCAGCGCCGGGACAGGAACAGATACGCAGTATTTT,CASSAGTGTDTQYF,TRBJ2-3,TRBD1,NA,TRBV6-2/TRBV6-3
TGTGCCAGCAGGCGGGACAGCCTCTCCTATGGCTACACCTTC,CASRRDSLSYGYTF,TRBJ1-2,TRBD1,few,TRBV6-5
TGCAGTGCAAGTGTCTCGTCCTATAATTCACCCCTCCACTTT,CSASVSSYNSPLHF,TRBJ1-6,NA,NA,TRBV20-1
TGTGCCAGCAGCCAACCCGGACAGGGGGTTCAAAACATTCAGTACTTC,CASSQPGQGVQNIQYF,TRBJ2-4,TRBD1,NA,TRBV14
TGTGCCAGCAGCCGATACGGTACTGAAGCTTTCTTT,CASSRYGTEAFF,TRBJ1-1,NA,once,TRBV14
TGTGCCAGCAGTACGGGGGGGCCACAAGAGACCCAGTACTTC,CASSTGGPQETQYF,TRBJ2-5,TRBD2,NA,TRBV27
TGTGCCAGCAGTGTTGGGGAGCGGTGGGGCTACACCTTC,CASSVGERWGYTF,TRBJ1-2,NA,NA,TRBV2
TGTGCCAGCAGCCTGAGAAGGGGCAGGGGACAGAACTACGAGCAGTACTTC,CASSLRRGRGQNYEQYF,TRBJ2-7,TRBD1,NA,TRBV7-8
TGTGCCAGCAGTGATCAGGGGAATACTGAAGCTTTCTTT,CASSDQGNTEAFF,TRBJ1-1,NA,NA,TRBV6-1
TGTGCCACCAGCAGAGCACAGGTCTATAGCAATCAGCCCCAGCATTTT,CATSRAQVYSNQPQHF,TRBJ1-5,NA,few,TRBV15
TGTGCCAGCAGCCCCGGGGGGGGCCTAAACACCGGGGAGCTGTTTTTT,CASSPGGGLNTGELFF,TRBJ2-2,TRBD2,NA,TRBV11-3
TGTGCCAGTAGTCCTCGGGAGGTAGAGACCCAGTACTTC,CASSPREVETQYF,TRBJ2-5,TRBD2,NA,TRBV19
TGTGCCAGCAGCAACAGGGTGAGCACTGAAGCTTTCTTT,CASSNRVSTEAFF,TRBJ1-1,NA,NA,TRBV5-4
TGTGCCAGCTCACCCGAGAGGTTGACTAGCGGGAGGGCCATCTACAATGAGCAGTTCTTC,CASSPERLTSGRAIYNEQFF,TRBJ2-1,TRBD2,once,TRBV18
TGTGCCAGCTCACCAGCGACAGGGCATAACTATGGCTACACCTTC,CASSPATGHNYGYTF,TRBJ1-2,TRBD1,NA,TRBV18
TGTGCCACCAGTGATTCCAGGGGGCGGACAGATACGCAGTATTTT,CATSDSRGRTDTQYF,TRBJ2-3,TRBD1,NA,TRBV24-1
TGCGCCAGCAGCCAACCTAGCGGAACCTACGAGCAGTACTTC,CASSQPSGTYEQYF,TRBJ2-7,TRBD2,few,TRBV4-1
TGTGCCAGCAGCGCAGATACAGCACTCCTCTACGAGCAGTACTTC,CASSADTALLYEQYF,TRBJ2-7,NA,NA,TRBV5-4
TGTGCCAGTAGTACAGGGGGAGCTAGCAGTGAGACCCAGTACTTC,CASSTGGASSETQYF,TRBJ2-5,TRBD1,once,TRBV19
TGTGCCACCAGTGGCAGGGGAGCAAACACCGGGGAGCTGTTTTTT,CATSGRGANTGELFF,TRBJ2-2,NA,few,TRBV24-1
TGTGCCAGCAGCCAAGAGTTGCAGGGAGGGACACAAGAGACCCAGTACTTC,CASSQELQGGTQETQYF,TRBJ2-5,NA,NA,TRBV4-2
TGCGCCAGCAGCGTTACTAGCGGGGGGGTCGGTGAGCAGTTCTTC,CASSVTSGGVGEQFF,TRBJ2-1,TRBD2,NA,TRBV5-1
TGTGCCAGCAGTCTGGGACTAGCTGGCAATGAGCAGTTCTTC,CASSLGLAGNEQFF,TRBJ2-1,TRBD2,NA,TRBV27
TGTGCCAGCAGCTCGGAGGTCAATCAGCCCCAGCATTTT,CASSSEVNQPQHF,TRBJ1-5,NA,once,TRBV6-5
TGTGCCAGCAGTCTCCGGACAGGGGGATACAATGAGCAGTTCTTC,CASSLRTGGYNEQFF,TRBJ2-1,TRBD1,once,TRBV27
TGCGCCAGCAGCCTAGGGGACAGGGGGTTGGGCGAGCAGTACTTC,CASSLGDRGLGEQYF,TRBJ2-7,TRBD1,NA,TRBV5-1
TGTGCCAGCAGCCCCGCCCCGGGGTCTGGAAACACCATATATTTT,CASSPAPGSGNTIYF,TRBJ1-3,NA,NA,TRBV7-9
TGTGCCAGCAGAGCCAATAGCGGGGGGGCCGGTGATACGCAGTATTTT,CASRANSGGAGDTQYF,TRBJ2-3,TRBD2,NA,TRBV7-2
TGTGCCAGCAGTTCCGCGACTGTCTATGGCTACACCTTC,CASSSATVYGYTF,TRBJ1-2,NA,NA,TRBV6-2/TRBV6-3
TGTGCCAGCAGCCTCGGACAGGGGTGGCCTCAGCCCCAGCATTTT,CASSLGQGWPQPQHF,TRBJ1-5,TRBD1,once,TRBV3-1/TRBV3-2
TGCGCCAGCAGGCAGGCCGGTACCTCTGGAAACACCATATATTTT,CASRQAGTSGNTIYF,TRBJ1-3,NA,NA,TRBV5-1
TGTGCCAGCAGTTATTCGACAGGGTATAATGAAAAACTGTTTTTT,CASSYSTGYNEKLFF,TRBJ1-4,TRBD1,few,TRBV6-5
TGTGCCAGCAGCTCCGGCAGTAATGCGGTTGGCTACACCTTC,CASSSGSNAVGYTF,TRBJ1-2,NA,NA,TRBV7-3
TGTGCCAGCACAGACAACACATTTTTAAACACCGGGGAGCTGTTTTTT,CASTDNTFLNTGELFF,TRBJ2-2,NA,NA,TRBV2
TGTGCCAGCTGGTCTGGCGGCCGAGAGACCCAGTACTTC,CASWSGGRETQYF,TRBJ2-5,NA,NA,TRBV3-1/TRBV3-2
TGTGCCAGTAGTATTGGCCAGGCGCCCTACGAGCAGTACTTC,CASSIGQAPYEQYF,TRBJ2-7,NA,once,TRBV19
TGTGCCTGGACGGGAATGTGGAATCAGCCCCAGCATTTT,CAWTGMWNQPQHF,TRBJ1-5,NA,once,TRBV30
TGTGCCAGCAGCTCTAGCGGGAGAAGATACGAGCAGTACTTC,CASSSSGRRYEQYF,TRBJ2-7,TRBD2,NA,TRBV7-6